This T cell receptor beta chain was sequenced in a study of blood T cells in healthy people across ages. Those donating, healthy Caucasian individuals from Russia, were aged about 6 to 95. This CDR3 region has 16 residues. With 6 bases clipped from V and 2 bases from J, the junction kept 7 bases outside the gene matches. The V gene's germline CDR1 is MNHEY and CDR2 SVGEGT. This clonotype has just a few counts. Its antigen is currently unknown. Notes on the study in general: With donor CMV status unknown, expanded clonotype changes were possibly confounded.

Through a sample-barcoded 5' primer and a J-beta primer mix, a second PCR was run for roughly 7 to 12 cycles. MiXCR, applied by TCRdb to the 5' RACE reads, yields one record per CDR3 protein. The sample has roughly 1.9 million distinct CDR3 sequences; roughly 43% are singletons. The chain recombines TRBV6-2 or TRBV6-3 with TRBJ2-1; 10 bases align to TRBD2. Specimen: blood. The sequence was collected from a human donor in good health. In nucleotides, the CDR3 is TGTGCCAGCAGCCGAGGGAGCGGGGGGGCCTACAATGAGCAGTTCTTC. It is translated as CASSRGSGGAYNEQFF.